This T cell receptor beta chain was sequenced in a study of blood T cell repertoires in COVID-19. The trim removed 5 bases at V and 5 bases at J, leaving 7 bases unmatched. Germline-derived CDR1 and CDR2 are MDHEN and SYDVKM. The CDR3 extends over 16 amino acids. Study processing details: Estimates of nucleated cell counts were drawn from the amplification of reference gene primers. This table comes from immunoSEQ multiplex PCR, and its TCRdb copy is limited to in-frame clones, with some not included. The V and J calls and clone size are taken from that table; D and trimming were inferred from the DNA. The repertoire consists of roughly 50,000 clones, with more than 75% occurring once and the leading ten covering around 30%.

The chain combines TRBV28 with TRBJ2-3; 13 nucleotides agree with TRBD2. This TCR was sampled from a human donor in a cohort sampled during active COVID-19. Sequencing input: peripheral blood. DNA for the CDR3: TGTGCCAGCAGTAGTCCGGGACTAGCGGGGAGAGATACGCAGTATTTT. Its translation is CASSSPGLAGRDTQYF.